The 23 T cell receptor beta chains given below trace back to one sample, sequenced in a study of shared clonotypes between healthy human individuals. Naive-designated CD8 cells lacked CD45RO, were positively enriched for CCR7, and omitted terminally differentiated effector memory CD45RA+ cells. Clones were read by immunoSEQ multiplex PCR, and TCRdb kept only the in-frame ones, dropping some. Among 1.5 million to 2.5 million clones listed, about 95% were seen once. The sample comprised naive CD8+ T cells sorted from blood. These TCRs come from a man aged 18 to 29 in good health.

The V and J genes are TRBV7-2 and TRBJ1-2, with D perhaps TRBD1 (5 bases). Germline lookup yields CDR1 SGHTA and CDR2 FQGNSA. V was clipped by 1 base and J by 3 bases, with 12 bases between them. The CDR3 runs 15 residues. CDR3 sequence (DNA): TGTGCCAGCAGCTTAGATGGGGCTGGCGACTATGGCTACACCTTC. This codes for CASSLDGAGDYGYTF.

The gene calls are TRBV19 and TRBJ2-3; 9 bases fit TRBD2. CDR3 length: 15 amino acids. Trimming removed 3 bases from V and 4 bases from J; junction bases left unmatched: 5. From germline, CDR1 is LNHDA and CDR2 SQIVND (reference sequence). CDR3 residues: CASSILAGAPDTQYF. The CDR3 coding sequence is TGTGCCAGTAGTATTTTAGCGGGGGCCCCAGATACGCAGTATTTT.

The V gene is TRBV6-5, the J gene TRBJ2-3; perhaps TRBD2 as D (6 bases). CDR3 length: 14 residues. Germline-derived CDR1 and CDR2 are MNHEY and SVGAGI. Trimming left V 4 bases short and J 0 bases short, with 8 bases between. The CDR3 loop is CASSFGTSTDTQYF. CDR3 nucleotide sequence: TGTGCCAGCAGTTTCGGGACTAGCACAGATACGCAGTATTTT.

Of note for this clone: Other DNA sequences in the sample encode the same CDR3. The gene calls are TRBV9 and TRBJ2-3; D might be TRBD2 (6 bases). The CDR3 is made up of 13 amino acids. The germline gives CDR1 SGDLS, CDR2 YYNGEE. V was pared by 0 bases and J by 6 bases, with 8 bases between. The CDR3 reads CASSVAGVDTQYF. In DNA, the CDR3 is TGTGCCAGCAGCGTAGCGGGGGTGGATACGCAGTATTTT.

The CDR3 bases are TGTGCCACCACAACCTCCGGGGACGTCGGCTACACCTTC. This encodes CATTTSGDVGYTF. The chain carries TRBV5-4 and TRBJ1-2; D is perhaps TRBD1 (5 bases). The CDR3 is 13 amino acids. V lost 9 bases and J lost 8, with 20 bases in between. From germline, CDR1 is SGHNT and CDR2 YYREEE (reference sequence).

The chain is built from TRBV15 and TRBJ1-1, with D hard to call. Trimming removed 0 bases from V and 3 bases from J, with 5 bases in between. Germline lookup yields CDR1 LNHNV and CDR2 YYDKDF (reference sequence). CDR3 length: 13 amino acids. This chain's CDR3 is CATSREVYTEAFF. The CDR3 DNA sequence: TGTGCCACCAGCAGAGAAGTATACACTGAAGCTTTCTTT.

V is TRBV5-4 and J is TRBJ2-7; maybe TRBD1 (7 bases). Between the trimmed V and J ends, which lost 4 bases and 3 bases, there was a span of 17 bases. CDR1 is SGHNT and CDR2 is YYREEE in the germline V gene (reference sequence). The CDR3 has 15 amino acids. CDR3 DNA: TGTGCCAGCAGCACCGACAGGGACTGGGACTACGAGCAGTACTTC. Translation: CASSTDRDWDYEQYF.

The chain recombines TRBV2 with TRBJ1-5; D may be TRBD1 (6 bases). The CDR3 covers 13 residues. Deletions cut 4 bases from V and 3 bases from J, with 7 bases between. Per germline, CDR1 SNHLY and CDR2 FYNNEI. This chain's CDR3 is CASSGDNNQPQHF. The CDR3 DNA sequence: TGTGCCAGCAGTGGGGACAACAATCAGCCCCAGCATTTT.

The genes are TRBV27 and TRBJ2-2, with D hard to call. CDR1 is MNHEY, CDR2 SMNVEV, per germline (reference sequence). The CDR3 runs to 13 residues. V dropped 5 bases and J dropped 6 bases, with 10 bases sitting between them. The CDR3 DNA sequence: TGTGCCAGCAGTCCCTTGAGTTCCGGGGAGCTGTTTTTT. It translates to CASSPLSSGELFF.

The chain employs TRBV4-1 and TRBJ2-1; 13 nucleotides match TRBD2. Trimming at V came to 2 bases and at J to 7 bases, leaving 5 bases not matched to a gene. The CDR3 is 16 residues long. Germline values: CDR1 MGHRA, CDR2 YSYEKL. CDR3 sequence reads: CASSQNGLAGVNEQFF. CDR3 nucleotide sequence: TGCGCCAGCAGCCAAAACGGACTAGCGGGAGTGAATGAGCAGTTCTTC.

The gene calls are TRBV29-1 and TRBJ1-1; 7 nucleotides match TRBD1. The CDR3 totals 11 residues. Germline lookup yields CDR1 SQVTM and CDR2 ANQGSEA. The CDR3 DNA reads as TGCAGGGGGACAGATGGAATGGAAGCTTTCTTT. Its translation: CRGTDGMEAFF.

J is TRBJ2-1 and V is TRBV10-1, with D maybe TRBD1 (5 bases). This CDR3 is 12 amino acids long. The germline gives CDR1 WNHNN, CDR2 SYGVQD (reference sequence). V was trimmed by 3 bases and J by 9 bases, leaving 9 bases between them. The CDR3 reads CASSEGDGEQFF. In nucleotides, the CDR3 is TGCGCCAGCAGTGAAGGGGATGGTGAGCAGTTCTTC.

This chain joins TRBV11-2 and TRBJ2-7; possibly TRBD1 for D (5 bases). Per germline, CDR1 SGHAT and CDR2 FQNNGV. This CDR3 is 15 amino acids long. The V and J ends lost 3 bases and 4 bases respectively, with 16 bases between them. The chain's CDR3 is CASSFSPDSLYEQYF. The CDR3 DNA is TGTGCCAGCAGCTTTAGCCCCGACAGCTTATACGAGCAGTACTTC.

The V and J genes are TRBV27 and TRBJ1-2; possible D gene TRBD1, 5 bases. CDR1 and CDR2 (germline): MNHEY, SMNVEV (reference sequence). The germline V and J ends were trimmed by 0 bases and 8 bases, with 10 bases remaining between them. The CDR3 length is 13 residues. In DNA form, the CDR3 reads TGTGCCAGCAGTTTATCGAACGACAGCGGCTACACCTTC. Its protein product is CASSLSNDSGYTF.

This chain connects TRBV27 to TRBJ1-2, with TRBD1 matching over 7 bases. The CDR3 covers 14 residues. The trim removed 6 bases at V and 7 bases at J, leaving 11 bases unmatched. Germline assignment: CDR1 MNHEY and CDR2 SMNVEV (reference sequence). CDR3 in amino acids: CASSPTGSGGGYTF. The CDR3 region has the DNA TGTGCCAGCAGCCCGACAGGGAGTGGGGGTGGCTACACCTTC.

This clone was seen a few times. The sample holds other DNA sequences that translate to the same CDR3. The chain combines TRBV6-5 with TRBJ2-2; D uncertain. The germline CDR1 and CDR2 sequences are MNHEY and SVGAGI. Trimming removed 4 bases from V and 6 bases from J, with 6 bases in between. The CDR3 runs to 12 residues. The CDR3 reads CASSLGSGELFF. Here the CDR3 DNA reads TGTGCCAGCAGTTTGGGTTCCGGGGAGCTGTTTTTT.

V is TRBV6-1 and J is TRBJ1-2; D is perhaps TRBD1 (5 bases). Germline V lookup: CDR1 MNHNS, CDR2 SASEGT. The CDR3 is 14 amino acids. Trimming pared 0 bases from V and 6 bases from J, leaving 11 bases between. This CDR3 is CASSEAQGVHGYTF. The CDR3 DNA reads as TGTGCCAGCAGTGAAGCGCAAGGGGTGCATGGCTACACCTTC.

A single count supports this clone. The chain links TRBV27 to TRBJ2-1; D remains unclear. The CDR3 has 13 amino acids. V lost 9 bases to trimming and J lost 0 bases, with 9 bases between them. CDR1 is MNHEY, CDR2 SMNVEV, per germline (reference sequence). CDR3 amino acids: CASGVLSYNEQFF. CDR3 bases: TGTGCCAGTGGAGTGCTCTCCTACAATGAGCAGTTCTTC.

V is TRBV7-9 and J is TRBJ1-2; D is ambiguous. The V end lost 1 base, the J end lost 0 bases, and 9 bases lay between the germline ends. Germline CDR1 and CDR2: SEHNR and FQNEAQ (reference sequence). The CDR3 is 15 amino acids. DNA for the CDR3: TGTGCCAGCAGCTTAGTGTCCGCCGCTAACTATGGCTACACCTTC. Protein sequence: CASSLVSAANYGYTF.

The V call is TRBV10-3, the J call TRBJ1-1; D might be TRBD1 (5 bases). Germline lookup yields CDR1 ENHRY and CDR2 SYGVKD. The CDR3 length is 14 residues. The V end lost 6 bases, the J end lost 3 bases, and 14 bases lay between the germline ends. CDR3 protein: CAIRDDSWDTEAFF. The CDR3 coding sequence is TGTGCCATCAGGGATGACAGCTGGGACACTGAAGCTTTCTTT.

The chain has TRBV27 and TRBJ2-7; perhaps TRBD2 as D (6 bases). V was shortened by 3 bases and J by 0 bases, with 12 bases between the two germline ends. In germline, CDR1 is MNHEY, CDR2 SMNVEV (reference sequence). This CDR3 region has 15 residues. The CDR3 bases are TGTGCCAGCAGTTTTGGGGATAGCGGCTCCTACGAGCAGTACTTC. It specifies CASSFGDSGSYEQYF.

This sequence joins TRBV30 and TRBJ2-7; D may be TRBD1 (5 bases). Germline V gene lookup returns CDR1 GTSNPN and CDR2 SVGIG (reference sequence). Trimming left V 8 bases short and J 2 bases short, with 25 bases between. The CDR3 contains 16 residues. In nucleotides, the CDR3 is TGTGCCCGGTCTACGCCATTTGGGGCAGGCCCCTACGAGCAGTACTTC. This gives the protein CARSTPFGAGPYEQYF.

V and J are TRBV7-2 and TRBJ2-1; 10 bases map to TRBD2. From germline, CDR1 is SGHTA and CDR2 FQGNSA. The CDR3 contains 17 residues. Trimming at V came to 4 bases and at J to 1 base, leaving 7 bases not matched to a gene. The CDR3 loop reads CASSSLAGGSSYNEQFF. As DNA, the CDR3 is TGTGCCAGCAGCTCGTTAGCGGGAGGTAGTTCCTACAATGAGCAGTTCTTC.